Below, 3 T cell receptor beta chains from the same sample are listed, as sequenced in a study of shared clonotypes between healthy human individuals. This table comes from immunoSEQ multiplex PCR, and its TCRdb copy is limited to in-frame clones, with some not included. The sample has nearly 750,000 clones; over 55% are singletons. Sequencing used memory CD4+ T cells sorted from blood. Subset here: CD45RA-negative fraction. The receptors shown here come from a young woman in good health.

This clone was seen only a few times. V usage is TRBV2 and J usage is TRBJ1-1, with unresolved D. Germline V gene data show CDR1 as SNHLY and CDR2 as FYNNEI. Trimming took 5 bases from V and 2 from J, leaving 9 bases between them. The CDR3 sequence is 13 residues long. CDR3 in amino acids: CASSPGPNTEAFF. CDR3 in DNA: TGTGCCAGCAGTCCCGGGCCAAACACTGAAGCTTTCTTT.

The V gene is TRBV28, the J gene TRBJ1-2, with D hard to call. Germline V lookup: CDR1 MDHEN, CDR2 SYDVKM. This CDR3 spans 16 amino acids. V gave up 6 bases and J gave up 5 bases, with 22 bases separating them. The CDR3 reads CASRPQGWSARYGYTF. The CDR3 DNA reads TGTGCCAGCAGGCCCCAAGGGTGGTCCGCTAGGTATGGCTACACCTTC.

This clone has only a few counts. The chain links TRBV7-9 to TRBJ2-5, with D hard to call. CDR1 is SEHNR and CDR2 is FQNEAQ in the germline V gene (reference sequence). Trimming left V 2 bases short and J 4 bases short, with 5 bases between. CDR3 size: 12 residues. The CDR3 loop is CASSLKLETQYF. For the CDR3, the DNA is TGTGCCAGCAGCTTAAAGTTAGAGACCCAGTACTTC.